This paragraph reports one T cell receptor (beta chain). This clone has more than one count but fewer than ten. Its antigen is not yet known. Per-base qualities were not stored, and no clone one base away is much larger. The High Capacity cDNA Reverse Transcription Kit was used to reverse transcribe all of the isolated RNA, meaning that expressed TCRB transcripts were what got sequenced. Deep immunoSEQ sequencing was applied to naive, central memory and regulatory T cell samples, giving an average of roughly 3.5 million total reads per sample. Sorted cells were lysed in RLT buffer and RNA was extracted with DNase-treated RNeasy Micro or Mini kits, depending on cell number. To prevent cross-contamination, each cell subset was processed individually, whereas patient and healthy donor samples were processed jointly. The immunoSEQ multiplex PCR was used to amplify TCRB sequences from cDNA, yielding 87-bp fragments that span the CDR3 region. Amplicons were sequenced on the Illumina HiSeq platform. For the original study's pipeline: Synthetic template baselines were used to correct PCR bias computationally, reads within Hamming distance 2 were collapsed together, and singletons that could not be merged were discarded. Reads were aligned against IMGT so that V, D and J genes, CDR3 length and insertions or deletions at six rearrangement sites could be assigned. Clonotype counts were normalized to sorted cell number within each subset before computing true diversity and Gini coefficients with the tcR R package. The overlap coefficient, calculated on TCRB nucleotide sequences, was used to measure repertoire sharing. The table comes from immuneACCESS by way of TCRdb, which keeps in-frame sequences with V and J called. Part of the clones is missing from these tables; in studies checked, under half for an unresolved V gene and the rest for unknown reasons. V and J calls and clone size are as listed in that table; D and trimming were resolved from the DNA. Recorded for this sample are under 150,000 clones; about 10% of them occurred a single time. Under 0.9% of the sample goes to the ten largest clones.

This sample is drawn from a study of beta chain features in type 1 diabetes (dated by TCRdb to 2016 to 2018). Describing the broader study: Mean age, gender distribution, total cell number and subset yield were not different between patients and healthy donors. A total of around 100 million sorted cells were examined across all samples, and RNA yield correlated strongly with the number of cells per subset. In the study, TCRB repertoires of sorted circulating CD4+ T cell subsets from recently diagnosed type 1 diabetes patients were compared with those of matched healthy donors. Regulatory and stem cell-like memory subsets were isolated from only 8 patients and 8 healthy donors, whereas naive and central memory subsets came from all 30 or so donors. Overall study results and their limits: Patients with type 1 diabetes made fewer insertions and deleted more nucleotides at VDJ recombination sites, implying thymic rearrangement abnormalities. Because cDNA rather than genomic DNA was sequenced, highly expressing activated cells could have been over-represented, although no difference in activation and CD3 levels was found between groups. Naive, central memory and regulatory TCRB repertoires appeared to be more similar among patients than among healthy donors. In all four CD4+ subsets, TCRB CDR3 length was moderately but significantly shorter in type 1 diabetes patients. Shorter templates might have been favored by PCR, but patient and control samples were amplified and corrected together, so both groups would have been affected equally by any skew. HLA sub-analyses involved small numbers of individuals, so any influence of HLA type on TCRB rearrangement remained unresolved.

Each donor gave one peripheral blood draw, approximately 110 mL on average, collected into heparinised tubes. A BD FACSAria II was used to sort naive, central memory, regulatory and stem cell-like memory CD4+ T cells with a panel that included CD45RO, CCR7, CD25, CD127, CD95 and CD27. All sorted populations exceeded 95% purity. PBMCs were separated immediately by Lymphoprep density gradient centrifugation and were stained directly, without being cultured. So that batch effects would be minimized, each experiment stained and sorted samples in pairs, pairing one healthy donor with one patient. The germline V gene sets CDR1 to SGHAT and CDR2 to FQNNGV. Its CDR3 holds 15 amino acids, cysteine through phenylalanine. Only the CDR3 region is kept as DNA, spanning 45 bases read in frame from base 1. Here V drops 5 bases and J drops 9 bases, and the junction holds 6 bases not matched to any gene.

The chain was built from TRBV11-2 and TRBJ1-6; TRBD1 fits 11 bases in the junction. This receptor was obtained from a man aged 30-40 years with type 1 diabetes. Sequencing was done on a sample of central memory CD4+ T cells from blood. At the DNA level, the sequence is TGTGCCAGCAGCCGAGGGGACAGGGGGACTTCACCCCTCCACTTT. It specifies CASSRGDRGTSPLHF. With all but the CDR3 taken from the reference TRBV11-2 and TRBJ1-6 genes, the full variable domain is: EAGVAQSPRYKIIEKRQSVAFWCNPISGHATLYWYQQILGQGPKLLIQFQNNGVVDDSQLPKDRFSAERLKGVDSTLKIQPAKLEDSAVYLCASSRGDRGTSPLHFGNGTRLTVT.